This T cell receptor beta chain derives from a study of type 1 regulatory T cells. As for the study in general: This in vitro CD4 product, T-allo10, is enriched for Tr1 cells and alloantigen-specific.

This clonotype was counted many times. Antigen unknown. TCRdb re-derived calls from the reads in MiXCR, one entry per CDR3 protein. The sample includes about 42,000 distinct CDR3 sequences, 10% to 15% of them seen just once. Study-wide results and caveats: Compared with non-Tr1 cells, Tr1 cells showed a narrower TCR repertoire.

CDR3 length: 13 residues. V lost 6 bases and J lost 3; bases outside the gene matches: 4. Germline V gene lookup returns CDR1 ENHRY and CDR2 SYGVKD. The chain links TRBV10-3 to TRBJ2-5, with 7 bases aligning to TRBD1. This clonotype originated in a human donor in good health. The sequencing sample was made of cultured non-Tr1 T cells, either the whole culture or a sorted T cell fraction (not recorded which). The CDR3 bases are TGTGCCATCAGGGGACAGTCTAAAGAGACCCAGTACTTC. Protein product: CAIRGQSKETQYF.